The T cell receptor beta chain under discussion was sequenced for a study of blood T cell repertoires in COVID-19. In the study overall: Samples of COVID-19 (acute and convalescent) were obtained from the United States, Italy and Spain. Sources were T cells, B-cell-depleted T cells, or PBMCs; the material itself was cDNA or gDNA.

Authors' processing steps: Reference gene primer amplification gave nucleated cell count estimates. Measured with immunoSEQ multiplex PCR; TCRdb has only the in-frame clones, and not every one. The DNA gave D and trimming, while V, J and clone size come from that table. In the table there are around 250,000 clones, approximately 91% of which are singletons. This CDR3 has 13 residues. In germline, CDR1 is MGHRA, CDR2 YSYEKL. V lost 4 bases and J 4 bases, leaving 10 bases between the germline ends. The J gene is TRBJ1-1, the V gene TRBV4-1, with D possibly matching TRBD1 (5 bases). Sequences were obtained from peripheral blood. This TCR derives from a human donor in a cohort sampled during active COVID-19. This chain's CDR3 is CASSLTGGTEAFF. The CDR3 DNA reads as TGCGCCAGCAGCCTGACCGGGGGCACTGAAGCTTTCTTT.